These T cell receptor beta chains were read from a single sample in a study of blood T cell repertoires in COVID-19. Clones were read by immunoSEQ multiplex PCR, and TCRdb kept only the in-frame ones, dropping some. Counted here are around 58,000 clones, 85% occurring once; the ten biggest clones make up around 16%. Sequenced input: peripheral blood. The receptors shown here come from a human donor in a cohort sampled during active COVID-19. Both conserved end residues are part of each CDR3. A D gene is named only where the DNA matches it firmly. Rows give clone size only sometimes, using once, few, many, or a class for an expanded clone.

D gene: TRBD1; J gene: TRBJ2-2; clone size: .; V gene: TRBV18; CDR3 protein: CASSPGQSNTGELFF; CDR3 DNA: TGTGCCAGCTCACCGGGACAGTCGAACACCGGGGAGCTGTTTTTT
D gene: .; J gene: TRBJ2-3; clone size: .; V gene: TRBV7-6; CDR3 protein: CASSSIAGDTQYF; CDR3 DNA: TGTGCCAGCAGCTCAATCGCGGGTGATACGCAGTATTTT
D gene: TRBD2; J gene: TRBJ2-1; clone size: .; V gene: TRBV27; CDR3 protein: CASSLSVTSGVGSYNEQFF; CDR3 DNA: TGTGCCAGCAGTTTATCAGTGACTAGCGGGGTGGGGTCCTACAATGAGCAGTTCTTC
D gene: .; J gene: TRBJ2-7; clone size: .; V gene: TRBV11-2; CDR3 protein: CASTVDSILREQYF; CDR3 DNA: TGTGCCAGCACCGTCGACTCTATCCTCCGCGAGCAGTACTTC
D gene: .; J gene: TRBJ2-5; clone size: once; V gene: TRBV4-3; CDR3 protein: CASSQDPTSRETQYF; CDR3 DNA: TGCGCCAGCAGCCAAGATCCTACTAGCAGAGAGACCCAGTACTTC
D gene: .; J gene: TRBJ1-6; clone size: few; V gene: TRBV3-1/TRBV3-2; CDR3 protein: CASSSDSRSYNSPLHF; CDR3 DNA: TGTGCCAGCAGCTCGGACAGCCGCTCCTATAATTCACCCCTCCACTTT
D gene: TRBD2; J gene: TRBJ2-5; clone size: once; V gene: TRBV7-2; CDR3 protein: CASSLGTRRETQYF; CDR3 DNA: TGTGCCAGCAGCTTAGGGACTAGACGGGAGACCCAGTACTTC
D gene: .; J gene: TRBJ1-5; clone size: .; V gene: TRBV5-6; CDR3 protein: CASSRVGHISNQPQHF; CDR3 DNA: TGTGCCAGCAGTAGGGTAGGACACATTAGCAATCAGCCCCAGCATTTT
D gene: TRBD1; J gene: TRBJ2-7; clone size: .; V gene: TRBV12-5; CDR3 protein: CASGLVNLRGQPYEQYF; CDR3 DNA: TGTGCTAGTGGTTTGGTAAATCTAAGGGGACAGCCCTACGAGCAGTACTTC
D gene: .; J gene: TRBJ2-2; clone size: .; V gene: TRBV19; CDR3 protein: CASSIGQNTGELFF; CDR3 DNA: TGTGCCAGTAGTATAGGTCAGAACACCGGGGAGCTGTTTTTT
D gene: TRBD1; J gene: TRBJ1-3; clone size: .; V gene: TRBV4-2; CDR3 protein: CASSQVTGQGSGNTIYF; CDR3 DNA: TGTGCCAGCAGCCAAGTTACCGGACAGGGAAGTGGAAACACCATATATTTT
D gene: .; J gene: TRBJ1-2; clone size: .; V gene: TRBV19; CDR3 protein: CASSRRGVGGYTF; CDR3 DNA: TGTGCCAGTAGTAGGAGGGGAGTTGGTGGCTACACCTTC
D gene: TRBD1; J gene: TRBJ2-1; clone size: once; V gene: TRBV7-8; CDR3 protein: CASSPPAGRDRGSSSYNEQFF; CDR3 DNA: TGTGCCAGCAGCCCCCCGGCGGGACGGGACAGGGGCTCTAGCTCCTACAATGAGCAGTTCTTC